The next 9 T cell receptor beta chains were all read from a single sample in a study of tissue T cells after allogeneic stem cell transplantation (dated by TCRdb to between 2022 and 2023). The library was prepared using the immunoSEQ multiplex PCR assay. TCRdb took this table from immuneACCESS and kept in-frame rearrangements with V and J called. Such tables lack part of the clones; where checked against another copy, unresolved V genes explain under half of the gap, and the rest is unexplained. The sample profile shows 7,500 to 9,000 clones; 40% to 55% of them were found once. The top ten hold nearly 7.5% of the sample. The time point label on this specimen signifies: mouse harvest day 7 after allogeneic transplant. Mouse grafts combined 10^7 T-cell-depleted bone marrow cells with 10^6 splenic CD5+ T cells, given via tail vein injection. Sequencing used gut tissue. Every receptor here comes from a female BALB/c mouse given C57BL/6 T cells with graft-versus-host disease after an allogeneic hematopoietic cell transplant.

Relative to its sample, this clone is medium-sized (0.01 to 0.1%). Mouse gene names and germline throughout. The CDR3 end falls 1 residue outside the read, so it is completed with the germline J gene. V usage is TRBV12-2 and J usage is TRBJ2-1; tentatively, D is TRBD1 or TRBD2 (5 bases each). The CDR3 covers 13 residues. Germline-derived CDR1 and CDR2 are SGHLS and HYDKME. V was shortened by 0 bases and J by 6 bases, with 8 bases between the two germline ends. The chain's CDR3 is CASSLKGRAEQFF. CDR3 DNA, as far as it was read: TGTGCCAGCTCTCTCAAGGGGCGTGCTGAGCAGTTC.

As regards this clone: Germline and genes here are mouse. The read terminates 1 residue before the CDR3 end, so the remaining end is supplied by the germline J gene. The chain couples TRBV3 to TRBJ2-4; 10 positions match TRBD2. The trim removed 4 bases at V and 2 bases at J, leaving 3 bases unmatched. Germline loops: CDR1 SNHLY, CDR2 FYNGKV (reference sequence). The length of the CDR3 is 15 residues. The CDR3 sequence: CASSSDWGVQNTLYF. The CDR3 bases that were read are TGTGCCAGCAGCTCCGACTGGGGGGTTCAAAACACCTTGTAC.

For this clone: Gene names follow the mouse nomenclature. The read falls 1 residue short of the CDR3 end, and the missing part is taken from the germline J gene. V usage is TRBV3 and J usage is TRBJ2-5; D is ambiguous. The CDR3 spans 13 residues. V was cut by 1 base and J by 1 base, with 3 bases left in between. CDR1 and CDR2 (germline): SNHLY, FYNGKV (reference sequence). CDR3 region: CASSLEDQDTQYF. CDR3 DNA (partial): TGTGCCAGCAGCTTAGAAGACCAAGACACCCAGTAC. Together with reference TRBV3 and TRBJ2-5, the CDR3 gives the full variable domain: GPKVLQIPSHQIIDMGQMVTLNCDPVSNHLYFYWYKQILGQQMEFLVNFYNGKVMEKSKLFKDQFSVERPDGSYFTLKIQPTALEDSAVYFCASSLEDQDTQYFGPGTRLLVL.

As for this clone: Germline and genes: mouse. The observed sequence ends 1 residue before the CDR3 terminus, with the missing tail filled in from the germline J gene. The chain carries TRBV15 and TRBJ1-3; D is undetermined. V lost 0 bases and J lost 0, with 6 bases in between. The CDR3 contains 15 residues. The germline V gene has CDR1 SGHND and CDR2 FRSKSL. CDR3 DNA (partial): TGTGCCAGCAGTTTAGCAGGGAATTCTGGAAATACGCTCTAT. Translated, it gives CASSLAGNSGNTLY. The CDR3 reads in full as CASSLAGNSGNTLYF.

Points on this clone: Germline and genes: mouse. The sequenced fragment ends 1 residue before the CDR3 boundary, so the rest is inferred from the germline J gene. The V call is TRBV12-2, the J call TRBJ2-5; D not certain. The CDR3 loop spans 11 amino acids. Germline V gene lookup returns CDR1 SGHLS and CDR2 HYDKME. The V end lost 0 bases, the J end lost 6 bases, and 3 bases lay between the germline ends. Incomplete CDR3 DNA: TGTGCCAGCTCTCTCGTGGACACCCAGTAC. Its translation: CASSLVDTQY. The whole CDR3 region reads CASSLVDTQYF.

To note about this clone: Genes here carry mouse names. The missing CDR3 end, 1 residue past where the read stops, is filled in from the germline J gene. This chain joins TRBV12-2 and TRBJ2-7, with D possibly TRBD2 on 6 matching bases. The length of the CDR3 is 14 residues. Trimming stripped 0 bases from V and 1 base from J, with 9 bases between. Germline CDR1 SGHLS, CDR2 HYDKME. The sequenced part of the CDR3 DNA is TGTGCCAGCTCTCTCGGGCTGGGGTCCTATGAACAGTAC. Translation: CASSLGLGSYEQY. The CDR3 reads in full as CASSLGLGSYEQYF.

As for this clone: Gene and germline names: mouse. Read data end 1 residue before the CDR3 end; the end is taken from the germline J gene. The chain is built from TRBV26 and TRBJ2-5; D uncertain. The CDR3 runs 13 residues. V dropped 2 bases and J dropped 5 bases, with 8 bases sitting between them. Germline CDR1 and CDR2: KGHPV and FQNQEV (reference sequence). The covered CDR3 bases are TGTGCCAGCAGTCTGACTGAGGGAGACACCCAGTAC. It codes for CASSLTEGDTQY. The full CDR3 is CASSLTEGDTQYF.

Remarks on this clone: The gene symbols are mouse symbols. The read comes to an end 1 residue before the CDR3 does, leaving the germline J gene to fill in the end. The chain joins TRBV3 to TRBJ1-2, with D hard to call. The CDR3 is made up of 13 amino acids. V was cut by 3 bases and J by 0 bases, with 5 bases left in between. Germline CDR1 and CDR2: SNHLY and FYNGKV (reference sequence). Incomplete CDR3 DNA: TGTGCCAGCAGCTTCACAACAAACTCCGACTACACC. It is translated as CASSFTTNSDYT. The whole CDR3 is CASSFTTNSDYTF. Looking up the rest from reference TRBV3 and TRBJ1-2 gives the full variable domain: GPKVLQIPSHQIIDMGQMVTLNCDPVSNHLYFYWYKQILGQQMEFLVNFYNGKVMEKSKLFKDQFSVERPDGSYFTLKIQPTALEDSAVYFCASSFTTNSDYTFGSGTRLLVI.

In regard to this clone: Genes and germline come from the mouse. The sequenced fragment ends 1 residue before the CDR3 boundary, so the rest is inferred from the germline J gene. The chain carries TRBV5 and TRBJ2-3; 13 bases agree with TRBD2. The CDR3 loop spans 17 amino acids. The germline V gene encodes CDR1 LGHNA and CDR2 YNLKQL (reference sequence). Trimming cost V 0 bases and J 3 bases; bases outside gene matches: 3. Incomplete CDR3 DNA: TGTGCCAGCAGCCAAGACCGGGGACTGGGGGGGGCAGAAACGCTGTAT. It codes for CASSQDRGLGGAETLY. The whole CDR3 sequence is CASSQDRGLGGAETLYF.